What follows are 27 T cell receptor beta chains derived from one specimen sequenced in a study of T cell responses to AZD1222 COVID-19 vaccine. TCRdb's table, derived via immunoSEQ multiplex PCR, lists solely in-frame clones and lacks some. Among 95,000 to 130,000 clones listed, more than 85% were seen once. The sample here was peripheral blood, taken on day 0 of AZD1222 vaccination. The receptors come from an adult in good health.

The V call is TRBV4-2, the J call TRBJ2-7; TRBD2 aligns across 7 bases. V was clipped by 1 base and J by 0 bases; unmatched bases: 9. The CDR3 extends over 17 amino acids. Per the germline V gene, CDR1 is LGHNA and CDR2 is YNFKEQ. Here the CDR3 reads CASSQAYPAGNSYEQYF. The DNA of the CDR3 is TGTGCCAGCAGCCAAGCATACCCAGCGGGGAACTCCTACGAGCAGTACTTC.

The V gene is TRBV10-1, the J gene TRBJ2-3, with D uncertain. The V and J ends lost 4 bases and 3 bases respectively, with 17 bases between them. Germline CDR1 is WNHNN and CDR2 is SYGVQD (reference sequence). The CDR3 consists of 16 residues. In nucleotides, the CDR3 is TGCGCCAGCAGTGGGACCGGGCCCTCCGATACAGATACGCAGTATTTT. This sequence encodes CASSGTGPSDTDTQYF.

The chain couples TRBV11-2 to TRBJ2-1, with D perhaps matching TRBD2 (6 bases). The CDR3 consists of 14 residues. With 5 bases removed from V and 4 bases from J, the gap between germline ends came to 12 bases. Germline V gives CDR1 SGHAT, CDR2 FQNNGV. The CDR3 bases are TGTGCCAGCAGCCGCGGGGCCGGATACAATGAGCAGTTCTTC. The encoded protein is CASSRGAGYNEQFF.

The chain recombines TRBV4-1 with TRBJ2-3; D is possibly TRBD1 (5 bases). Germline values: CDR1 MGHRA, CDR2 YSYEKL. Trimming left V 5 bases short and J 2 bases short, with 11 bases between. This CDR3 has 14 amino acids. CDR3 in amino acids: CASSYDRDTDTQYF. The CDR3 nucleotides are TGCGCCAGCAGCTACGACAGAGACACAGATACGCAGTATTTT.

The V and J genes are TRBV9 and TRBJ2-1, with 9 bases that match TRBD2. Germline values: CDR1 SGDLS, CDR2 YYNGEE. The CDR3 runs to 15 residues. J was trimmed by 7 bases and V by 4 bases; bases with no gene match: 9. CDR3 in DNA: TGTGCCAGCAGCCCACCCGTGGCGGGAGGGAATGAGCAGTTCTTC. As protein: CASSPPVAGGNEQFF.

V gene TRBV28 combines with J gene TRBJ1-5; D is unresolved. Germline-derived CDR1 and CDR2 are MDHEN and SYDVKM. Trimming pared 2 bases from V and 8 bases from J, leaving 4 bases between. CDR3 size: 11 residues. CDR3 in DNA: TGTGCCAGCAGTTTAGGGGAGCCCCAGCATTTT. Its protein product is CASSLGEPQHF.

V and J are TRBV19 and TRBJ2-3; the match to TRBD1 covers 8 bases. From germline, CDR1 is LNHDA and CDR2 SQIVND (reference sequence). J was trimmed by 6 bases and V by 9 bases; bases with no gene match: 8. The CDR3 has 13 amino acids. CDR3: CASDRGGEDTQYF. In nucleotides, the CDR3 is TGTGCCAGCGACAGGGGTGGTGAGGATACGCAGTATTTT.

This clone was observed once. The chain combines TRBV29-1 with TRBJ2-3; 7 positions agree with TRBD2. CDR3 length: 14 amino acids. Germline V lookup: CDR1 SQVTM, CDR2 ANQGSEA. Trimming removed 8 bases from V and 1 base from J; junction bases left unmatched: 9. The CDR3 sequence is CSNQGAGGTDTQYF. The CDR3 bases are TGCAGCAACCAGGGTGCGGGGGGCACAGATACGCAGTATTTT.

The rearrangement links TRBV24-1 to TRBJ2-1; possible D gene TRBD2, 6 bases. The V and J ends lost 1 base and 16 bases respectively, with 16 bases between them. CDR3 length equals 13 residues. The V gene's germline CDR1 is KGHDR and CDR2 SFDVKD. The CDR3 here is CATSDLKFGRTFF. In nucleotides, the CDR3 is TGTGCCACCAGTGATTTAAAATTCGGGAGAACTTTCTTC.

The V call is TRBV6-5, the J call TRBJ2-1; D possibly corresponds to TRBD1 (5 bases). With 4 bases removed from V and 6 bases from J, the gap between germline ends came to 13 bases. Looked up from germline, CDR1 is MNHEY and CDR2 is SVGAGI. There are 14 residues in the CDR3. The CDR3 here is CASSSQAGSNEQFF. The CDR3 coding sequence is TGTGCCAGCAGTTCCCAAGCAGGGTCCAATGAGCAGTTCTTC.

This chain links TRBV19 with TRBJ2-7; D not resolved. This CDR3 comprises 14 residues. The V end lost 1 base, the J end lost 3 bases, and 10 bases lay between the germline ends. Germline-derived CDR1 and CDR2 are LNHDA and SQIVND (reference sequence). CDR3 DNA: TGTGCCAGTAGTATAGGGGAACAGATCTACGAGCAGTACTTC. Translating gives CASSIGEQIYEQYF.

The rearrangement joins TRBV27 to TRBJ2-1; TRBD2 matches at 8 bases. V lost 8 bases, J lost 9 bases, and 9 bases stayed unmatched. The CDR3 has 13 amino acids. CDR1 is MNHEY, CDR2 SMNVEV, per germline (reference sequence). Here the CDR3 reads CASSPGLGGEQFF. CDR3 DNA: TGTGCCAGCTCCCCGGGACTAGGTGGTGAGCAGTTCTTC.

This chain uses TRBV10-1 with TRBJ1-2, with TRBD1 identical over 9 bases. The V gene end was trimmed by 6 bases and the J gene end by 5 bases; junction bases not matched to a gene: 19. The germline V gene has CDR1 WNHNN and CDR2 SYGVQD (reference sequence). The CDR3 length is 18 residues. CDR3 coding DNA: TGCGCCAGCAGAGCCGGGACAGGGCACACCCGGATCCCTTATGGCTACACCTTC. Translation gives CASRAGTGHTRIPYGYTF.

The chain joins TRBV28 to TRBJ2-7, with D perhaps matching TRBD1 (6 bases). The CDR3 length is 17 residues. The V gene lost 5 bases and the J gene lost 4 bases, with 24 bases spanning the gap. Per germline, CDR1 MDHEN and CDR2 SYDVKM. Here the CDR3 DNA reads TGTGCCAGCAGTGACAATCCGGGACAAGGTTGGGGTTACGAGCAGTACTTC. Translated: CASSDNPGQGWGYEQYF.

This chain connects TRBV5-1 to TRBJ1-1; D not resolved. The CDR3 extends over 12 amino acids. Germline-derived CDR1 and CDR2 are SGHRS and YFSETQ. Trimming pared 2 bases from V and 5 bases from J, leaving 7 bases between. CDR3 in DNA: TGCGCCAGCAGCTTCGATCGGACTGAAGCTTTCTTT. Its translation is CASSFDRTEAFF.

CDR3 sequence reads: CASSPPLAGGNTDTQYF. Written as DNA, the CDR3 is TGTGCCAGCAGCCCTCCCCTAGCGGGAGGGAACACAGATACGCAGTATTTT. V usage is TRBV13 and J usage is TRBJ2-3, with 12 bases aligning to TRBD2. V shed 5 bases and J 2 bases; nucleotides not matched to a gene: 8. The germline gives CDR1 PRHDT, CDR2 FYEKMQ (reference sequence). The length of the CDR3 is 17 residues. Based on the CDR3 plus reference TRBV13 and TRBJ2-3, the full variable domain is AAGVIQSPRHLIKEKRETATLKCYPIPRHDTVYWYQQGPGQDPQFLISFYEKMQSDKGSIPDRFSAQQFSDYHSELNMSSLELGDSALYFCASSPPLAGGNTDTQYFGPGTRLTVL.

The J gene is TRBJ2-1, the V gene TRBV19; 9 bases map to TRBD2. The V and J ends lost 6 bases and 0 bases, in that order; junction bases with no gene match: 6. Germline V gene lookup returns CDR1 LNHDA and CDR2 SQIVND (reference sequence). CDR3 size: 16 residues. CDR3 sequence: CASRPASGNSYNEQFF. The CDR3 DNA reads TGTGCCAGTAGGCCGGCTAGCGGGAACTCCTACAATGAGCAGTTCTTC.

This clone was detected once. This chain uses TRBV5-8 with TRBJ2-1; 11 positions agree with TRBD2. The CDR3 runs 15 residues. Germline lookup yields CDR1 SGHTS and CDR2 YDEGEE. Trimming at V came to 4 bases and at J to 9 bases, leaving 9 bases not matched to a gene. CDR3 region: CASSPRLAGRGEQFF. The CDR3 DNA reads TGTGCCAGCAGCCCGCGACTAGCGGGAAGGGGTGAGCAGTTCTTC.

This clone was detected once. The J gene is TRBJ1-3, the V gene TRBV5-1; no firm D call. V was pared by 4 bases and J by 8 bases, with 10 bases between. CDR1 is SGHRS and CDR2 is YFSETQ in the germline V gene. This CDR3 contains 12 residues. CDR3 DNA: TGCGCCAGCAGCCCTCCAGCGGACACCATATATTTT. Its protein is CASSPPADTIYF.

The chain is built from TRBV27 and TRBJ2-1, with 15 bases matching TRBD2. Germline V gene data show CDR1 as MNHEY and CDR2 as SMNVEV (reference sequence). The V and J ends lost 5 bases and 9 bases, in that order; junction bases with no gene match: 8. The CDR3 has 16 residues. The CDR3 protein is CASSIGLAGGWGEQFF. Written as DNA, the CDR3 is TGTGCCAGCAGTATAGGACTAGCGGGAGGGTGGGGTGAGCAGTTCTTC.

The genes are TRBV23-1 and TRBJ2-1; no firm D call. TRBV23-1 is designated an ORF whose function remains uncertain. The CDR3 length is 13 residues. Between the trimmed V and J ends, which lost 0 bases and 3 bases, there was a span of 3 bases. CDR3 nucleotide sequence: TGCGCCAGCAGTCAATCCAACTACAATGAGCAGTTCTTC. Protein product: CASSQSNYNEQFF.

Here the CDR3 DNA reads TGTGCCAGCAGTGACGAAGCGGGAGGTCAAGAGACCCAGTACTTC. Its translation is CASSDEAGGQETQYF. The rearrangement links TRBV6-4 to TRBJ2-5, with 9 bases that match TRBD2. Germline lookup yields CDR1 MRHNA and CDR2 SNTAGT. The V and J ends lost 2 bases and 2 bases, in that order; junction bases with no gene match: 3. The CDR3 contains 15 residues.

The chain has TRBV14 and TRBJ2-3; possible D gene TRBD1, 6 bases. The CDR3 is 16 amino acids. V was pared by 2 bases and J by 1 base, with 13 bases between. Germline CDR1 reads SGHDN; CDR2 reads FVKESK. The CDR3 is CASSQLTGLGTDTQYF. The CDR3, as DNA: TGTGCCAGCAGCCAACTGACAGGCCTGGGCACAGATACGCAGTATTTT. Full variable domain (rest looked up from reference TRBV14 and TRBJ2-3): EAGVTQFPSHSVIEKGQTVTLRCDPISGHDNLYWYRRVMGKEIKFLLHFVKESKQDESGMPNNRFLAERTGGTYSTLKVQPAELEDSGVYFCASSQLTGLGTDTQYFGPGTRLTVL.

The CDR3 loop reads CASRIQTDTQYF. CDR3 sequence (DNA): TGTGCCAGCAGAATCCAGACAGATACGCAGTATTTT. The chain is built from TRBV5-6 and TRBJ2-3; D unclear. V was clipped by 5 bases and J by 3 bases, with 7 bases between them. CDR3 length: 12 residues. Germline CDR1 SGHDT, CDR2 YYEEEE.

The V and J genes are TRBV28 and TRBJ1-2, with D perhaps matching TRBD1 (6 bases). V was trimmed by 7 bases and J by 2 bases, leaving 11 bases between them. Per germline, CDR1 MDHEN and CDR2 SYDVKM. This CDR3 region has 13 residues. CDR3 nucleotides: TGTGCCAGCAACTCCGGGACAAACTATGGCTACACCTTC. It encodes CASNSGTNYGYTF.

This clone was observed once. The rearrangement joins TRBV28 to TRBJ2-5, with no clear D. The CDR3 covers 14 residues. Per germline, CDR1 MDHEN and CDR2 SYDVKM. Trimming removed 7 bases at V and 2 bases at J, with 14 bases between. The CDR3 bases are TGTGCCAGCACCCAATTCCATTTTCAAGAGACCCAGTACTTC. Its protein is CASTQFHFQETQYF. Together with reference TRBV28 and TRBJ2-5, the CDR3 gives the full variable domain: DVKVTQSSRYLVKRTGEKVFLECVQDMDHENMFWYRQDPGLGLRLIYFSYDVKMKEKGDIPEGYSVSREKKERFSLILESASTNQTSMYLCASTQFHFQETQYFGPGTRLLVL.

This chain joins TRBV12-3 or TRBV12-4 and TRBJ2-2; D ambiguous. This CDR3 has 11 amino acids. V was shortened by 7 bases and J by 7 bases, with 7 bases between the two germline ends. CDR3: CASKGIGELFF. CDR3 nucleotides: TGTGCCAGCAAAGGGATCGGGGAGCTGTTTTTT.